A single sample gave rise to the 28 T cell receptor beta chains below, sequenced in a study of T cell repertoires in aging, cancer and after chemotherapy. TRB rearrangements spanning V, D and J were amplified using mixed TRB-A/B primers. Using its own MiXCR run on the multiplex PCR reads, TCRdb lists one record per CDR3 protein. Of about 5,300 distinct CDR3 sequences listed, about 30% are singletons. Amplification of TCR beta used genomic DNA extracted from peripheral blood. Input material: blood. The receptors stem from a human donor with a solid tumor.

The V and J genes are TRBV12-3 or TRBV12-4 and TRBJ1-5; 7 positions match TRBD1. The CDR3 is 15 amino acids. J lost 4 bases, V lost 5 bases, and 8 bases had no gene match. CDR3 bases: TGTGCCAGCAGTCCTACAGGGGACTTAAATCAGCCCCAGCATTTT. It specifies CASSPTGDLNQPQHF.

The chain combines TRBV19 with TRBJ2-2; possibly TRBD2 for D (5 bases). Trimming cost V 3 bases and J 4 bases, with 9 bases left between them. Germline assignment: CDR1 LNHDA and CDR2 SQIVND (reference sequence). The CDR3 consists of 14 residues. The CDR3 DNA is TGTGCCAGTAGTATTCGTGGAGGCACCGGGGAGCTGTTTTTT. Its translation: CASSIRGGTGELFF.

A remark on this clonotype: It may be a read error: a sequence one base away is much more abundant. This chain's CDR3 is CASSSRTGSSTNEKLFF. The CDR3 coding sequence is TGTGCCAGCAGTTCGAGGACAGGGAGTTCAACTAATGAAAAACTGTTTTTT. The genes are TRBV5-3 and TRBJ1-4; 8 positions agree with TRBD1. TRBV5-3 is an ORF for which the function is uncertain. The junction had 12 bases not matched to a gene; V was cut back by 8 bases and J by 0 bases. This CDR3 region has 17 residues.

The V gene is TRBV18, the J gene TRBJ1-5, with D uncertain. V gave up 0 bases and J gave up 6 bases, with 15 bases separating them. Germline V gene data show CDR1 as KGHSH and CDR2 as LQKENI. The CDR3 consists of 16 residues. For the CDR3, the DNA is TGTGCCAGCTCACCACCCGGCTCAGCCCCGCGTCAGCCCCAGCATTTT. Amino acids: CASSPPGSAPRQPQHF. The whole variable domain, filled in from reference TRBV18 and TRBJ1-5, reads NAGVMQNPRHLVRRRGQEARLRCSPMKGHSHVYWYRQLPEEGLKFMVYLQKENIIDESGMPKERFSAEFPKEGPSILRIQQVVRGDSAAYFCASSPPGSAPRQPQHFGDGTRLSIL.

By share, this clonotype counts as medium-sized. The rearrangement joins TRBV6-2 or TRBV6-3 to TRBJ2-7; TRBD2 matches 10 bases. CDR1 and CDR2 (germline): MNHEY, SVGEGT. Trimming at V came to 0 bases and at J to 4 bases, leaving 3 bases not matched to a gene. The CDR3 runs to 15 residues. In nucleotides, the CDR3 is TGTGCCAGCAGTTACTCTGCTAGCGGGAGATACGAGCAGTACTTC. It is translated as CASSYSASGRYEQYF.

The rearrangement uses TRBV6-2 or TRBV6-3 and TRBJ2-7, with TRBD2 identical over 7 bases. Germline assignment: CDR1 MNHEY and CDR2 SVGEGT. With V trimmed by 2 bases and J by 2 bases, 6 bases remained unmatched. The CDR3 loop spans 15 amino acids. The CDR3 coding sequence is TGTGCCAGCAGTTACGGGGCTAGCGGTACCTACGAGCAGTACTTC. This sequence encodes CASSYGASGTYEQYF.

By its share, this clonotype is medium-sized. V is TRBV27 and J is TRBJ2-1, with D uncertain. From germline, CDR1 is MNHEY and CDR2 SMNVEV (reference sequence). The CDR3 length is 11 residues. The V end was cut by 6 bases, the J end by 8 bases, with 8 bases between. The CDR3 reads CASSFFHEQFF. Written as DNA, the CDR3 is TGTGCCAGCAGCTTCTTCCATGAGCAGTTCTTC.

By proportion, this clonotype is medium-sized (0.01 to 0.1%). The gene calls are TRBV5-6 and TRBJ2-3; D is unresolved. This CDR3 comprises 15 residues. V shed 1 base and J shed 1 base, with 10 bases lying between them. The germline V gene has CDR1 SGHDT and CDR2 YYEEEE. The CDR3 spells CASSLYSAGTDTQYF. In nucleotides, the CDR3 is TGTGCCAGCAGCTTGTATTCGGCAGGCACAGATACGCAGTATTTT.

This clonotype is labeled medium-sized. V gene TRBV5-4 combines with J gene TRBJ2-1; possible D gene TRBD1, 5 bases. Trimming cost V 2 bases and J 9 bases, with 12 bases left between them. Germline CDR1 and CDR2: SGHNT and YYREEE (reference sequence). The CDR3 contains 13 residues. As DNA, the CDR3 is TGTGCCAGCAGCTTAAGGGGATCGGGTGAGCAGTTCTTC. It codes for CASSLRGSGEQFF.

The chain recombines TRBV20-1 with TRBJ2-3; 8 bases are shared with TRBD2. Germline V gene lookup returns CDR1 DFQATT and CDR2 SNEGSKA (reference sequence). CDR3 length equals 18 residues. The CDR3 nucleotides are TGCAGATCCTGGGGTAGCGGGGATGTGAACACATCGCCAGATACGCAGTATTTT. It specifies CRSWGSGDVNTSPDTQYF.

The chain joins TRBV20-1 to TRBJ2-2; D call uncertain. V gave up 5 bases and J gave up 4 bases, with 14 bases separating them. Germline V gives CDR1 DFQATT, CDR2 SNEGSKA (reference sequence). The CDR3 loop spans 14 amino acids. CDR3 loop: CSAGLLGSTGELFF. The CDR3 region has the DNA TGCAGTGCTGGGCTACTGGGCAGCACCGGGGAGCTGTTTTTT.

This clonotype is termed medium-sized. The rearrangement joins TRBV13 to TRBJ1-1, with D possibly being TRBD1 (6 bases). Looked up from germline, CDR1 is PRHDT and CDR2 is FYEKMQ (reference sequence). This CDR3 is 16 amino acids long. V was shortened by 1 base and J by 0 bases, with 12 bases between the two germline ends. The CDR3 loop is CASSLVGGRLNTEAFF. The CDR3 DNA is TGTGCCAGCAGCTTAGTAGGGGGGCGACTGAACACTGAAGCTTTCTTT.

By proportion, this clonotype is medium-sized. This chain connects TRBV30 to TRBJ2-5; the D gene is possibly TRBD2 (5 bases). Germline CDR1 and CDR2: GTSNPN and SVGIG (reference sequence). This CDR3 contains 13 residues. Trimming cost V 4 bases and J 5 bases, with 14 bases left between them. The chain's CDR3 is CAWTRVGGETQYF. The CDR3 coding sequence is TGTGCCTGGACCCGCGTAGGCGGGGAGACCCAGTACTTC.

This clonotype was detected only a few times. This chain links TRBV7-2 with TRBJ2-2; D is uncertain. Between the trimmed V and J ends, which lost 0 bases and 3 bases, there was a span of 11 bases. Germline-derived CDR1 and CDR2 are SGHTA and FQGNSA. CDR3 size: 16 residues. DNA for the CDR3: TGTGCCAGCAGCTTAGCGCCAGGTGGCGACACCGGGGAGCTGTTTTTT. This sequence encodes CASSLAPGGDTGELFF.

A note on this clonotype: This could be a read error, since a much larger clone is one nucleotide away. In DNA form, the CDR3 reads TGTGCCAGTGTTAAGCGATTCCAAGAGTCCCAGTACTTC. Its translation is CASVKRFQESQYF. This chain connects TRBV6-1 to TRBJ2-5; no reliable D call. This CDR3 comprises 13 residues. The germline V gene encodes CDR1 MNHNS and CDR2 SASEGT.

A few counts support this clonotype. The chain carries TRBV7-3 and TRBJ2-2; 14 positions match TRBD2. V lost 4 bases, J lost 4 bases, and 5 bases stayed unmatched. Looked up from germline, CDR1 is SGHTA and CDR2 is FQGTGA. The CDR3 sequence is 17 residues long. In DNA form, the CDR3 reads TGTGCCAGCAGCTCCGGGACTAGCGGGAGAAGCACCGGGGAGCTGTTTTTT. Its translation: CASSSGTSGRSTGELFF. The full variable domain, rest sourced from reference TRBV7-3 and TRBJ2-2, is GAGVSQTPSNKVTEKGKYVELRCDPISGHTALYWYRQSLGQGPEFLIYFQGTGAADDSGLPNDRFFAVRPEGSVSTLKIQRTERGDSAVYLCASSSGTSGRSTGELFFGEGSRLTVL.

This clonotype is categorized as medium-sized (0.01 to 0.1%). J is TRBJ2-4 and V is TRBV5-6; possible D gene TRBD1, 5 bases. This CDR3 contains 16 residues. CDR1 is SGHDT and CDR2 is YYEEEE in the germline V gene. The germline V and J ends were trimmed by 0 bases and 2 bases, with 12 bases remaining between them. DNA for the CDR3: TGTGCCAGCAGCTTGGGGCAGGGTGATACCAAAAACATTCAGTACTTC. Translating gives CASSLGQGDTKNIQYF.

This clonotype was seen a few times. The chain employs TRBV20-1 and TRBJ1-3; D is ambiguous. CDR3 length equals 13 residues. The V gene lost 3 bases and the J gene lost 0 bases, with 6 bases spanning the gap. CDR1 DFQATT and CDR2 SNEGSKA come from the germline V gene (reference sequence). DNA for the CDR3: TGCAGTGCTAGTAGCCTCTCTGGAAACACCATATATTTT. Amino acids: CSASSLSGNTIYF.

By frequency in the sample, this clonotype is medium-sized. The rearrangement links TRBV12-3 or TRBV12-4 to TRBJ2-5, with 9 bases fitting TRBD1. The CDR3 sequence is 14 residues long. Unmatched junction bases numbered 4, after V lost 5 bases and J lost 3 bases. The CDR3 DNA reads TGTGCCAGCAGTATACAGGGGGCAGAAGAGACCCAGTACTTC. Protein sequence: CASSIQGAEETQYF.

By proportion, this clonotype is medium-sized. The chain is built from TRBV10-3 and TRBJ2-3; TRBD2 aligns across 13 bases. Per the germline V gene, CDR1 is ENHRY and CDR2 is SYGVKD. CDR3 length: 15 residues. V shed 6 bases and J 6 bases; nucleotides not matched to a gene: 6. CDR3 DNA: TGTGCCATCAGGAAAGGACTAGCGGGAGCTGATACGCAGTATTTT. Translation: CAIRKGLAGADTQYF.

By proportion, this clonotype is medium-sized (0.01 to 0.1%). The chain combines TRBV19 with TRBJ2-1; D unclear. Trimming shortened V by 3 bases and J by 0 bases, and 9 bases separated the two germline ends. CDR1 LNHDA and CDR2 SQIVND come from the germline V gene (reference sequence). This CDR3 has 15 amino acids. The chain's CDR3 is CASSIGAPSYNEQFF. The CDR3 nucleotides are TGTGCCAGTAGTATTGGAGCACCCTCCTACAATGAGCAGTTCTTC.

The table lists this clonotype with a few counts. CDR3 bases: TGTGCCAGCAGTCCCGGGACCTATGGCTACACCTTC. This sequence encodes CASSPGTYGYTF. The V and J genes are TRBV6-6 and TRBJ1-2, with a weak D call TRBD1 (5 bases). Germline CDR1 MNHNY, CDR2 SVGAGI (reference sequence). CDR3 size: 12 residues. With 5 bases removed from V and 4 bases from J, the gap between germline ends came to 8 bases.

By share, this clonotype ranks as medium-sized. V is TRBV10-3 and J is TRBJ2-1; TRBD2 aligns across 11 bases. The CDR3 sequence is 14 residues long. Germline CDR1 reads ENHRY; CDR2 reads SYGVKD. V shed 8 bases and J 7 bases; nucleotides not matched to a gene: 7. CDR3 region: CAIRRTSGLNEQFF. The CDR3 coding sequence is TGTGCCATCCGACGGACTAGCGGGTTAAATGAGCAGTTCTTC.

This clonotype has more than one count but fewer than ten. The CDR3 DNA sequence: TGTGCCACTGCTCCTAGCGGGCGAGTCTACAATGAGCAGTTCTTC. Translated: CATAPSGRVYNEQFF. The rearrangement joins TRBV24-1 to TRBJ2-1, with 8 bases identical to TRBD2. Germline CDR1 and CDR2: KGHDR and SFDVKD. The CDR3 is 15 residues long. J lost 3 bases, V lost 10 bases, and 10 bases had no gene match.

Regarding this clonotype: A much larger clone is a single base away; this may be a read error. The chain carries TRBV5-4 and TRBJ1-4, with 8 bases lining up with TRBD1. Germline values: CDR1 SGHNT, CDR2 YYREEE (reference sequence). This CDR3 region has 15 residues. This CDR3 reads CASSSAGTGDEELFF. CDR3 DNA sequence: TGTGCCAGCAGCTCCGCCGGGACAGGCGATGAAGAACTGTTTTTT.

This clonotype was seen a single time. The chain uses TRBV7-9 and TRBJ1-1; 8 bases line up with TRBD1. V lost 6 bases to trimming and J lost 6 bases; unmatched junction nucleotides: 9. The CDR3 contains 14 residues. CDR1 is SEHNR and CDR2 is FQNEAQ in the germline V gene (reference sequence). Here the CDR3 reads CASSLLQGDSEAFF. For the CDR3, the DNA is TGTGCCAGCAGTCTTCTACAGGGGGACTCTGAAGCTTTCTTT.

V gene TRBV14 combines with J gene TRBJ1-2, with a possible D match to TRBD1 (5 bases). Trimming stripped 4 bases from V and 0 bases from J, with 12 bases between. Germline V gives CDR1 SGHDN, CDR2 FVKESK. There are 15 residues in the CDR3. CDR3 in amino acids: CASSPGTDANYGYTF. The CDR3 DNA follows: TGTGCCAGCAGCCCTGGGACGGATGCTAACTATGGCTACACCTTC.

The J gene is TRBJ2-7, the V gene TRBV20-1; D is possibly TRBD1 or TRBD2 (7 bases each). Trimming left V 6 bases short and J 2 bases short, with 14 bases between. The CDR3 loop spans 13 amino acids. The V gene's germline CDR1 is DFQATT and CDR2 SNEGSKA (reference sequence). This CDR3 reads CSARGRGPYEQYF. Here the CDR3 DNA reads TGCAGTGCCAGGGGGAGGGGACCCTACGAGCAGTACTTC.